The rows below give T cell receptor beta chains drawn from one sample of a study of shared clonotypes between healthy human individuals. Libraries were prepared by immunoSEQ multiplex PCR; TCRdb keeps only in-frame clonotypes and omits some of them. The sample has more than 2 million clones, around 93% seen once. The sample was naive CD8+ T cells from PBMCs. The receptor set was obtained from a man aged 18 to 29 in good health. Some clones in this sample may be carry-over from other donors' samples. CDR3s include the opening cysteine and the closing phenylalanine or tryptophan. The order of the fields is CDR3 protein, CDR3 DNA, D gene, clone size, J gene, V gene. The D gene is left open where the match is weak. Clone size appears in some rows only: once, few, many, or a class for an expanded clone.

CDR3: CASSQTGYGYTF
DNA: TGCGCCAGCAGCCAGACAGGGTATGGCTACACCTTC
D: TRBD1
size: few
J: TRBJ1-2
V: TRBV5-1

CDR3: CASSPDRVKGYTF
DNA: TGTGCCAGCAGTCCCGACAGGGTGAAGGGCTACACCTTC
D: TRBD1
size: .
J: TRBJ1-2
V: TRBV27

CDR3: CATREDRGEGYQPQHF
DNA: TGTGCCACCAGAGAAGACAGGGGTGAGGGTTATCAGCCCCAGCATTTT
D: TRBD1
size: .
J: TRBJ1-5
V: TRBV15

CDR3: CASSQDPGYSSYEQYF
DNA: TGCGCCAGCAGCCAAGATCCCGGTTACAGCTCCTACGAGCAGTACTTC
D: .
size: .
J: TRBJ2-7
V: TRBV4-1

CDR3: CASSQSRDITYEQYF
DNA: TGCGCCAGCAGCCAATCCCGGGACATTACCTACGAGCAGTACTTC
D: .
size: .
J: TRBJ2-7
V: TRBV4-1

CDR3: CASSQEGYEQYF
DNA: TGTGCCAGCAGCCAGGAGGGGTACGAGCAGTACTTC
D: .
size: .
J: TRBJ2-7
V: TRBV5-6

CDR3: CASSLVGTEEYEQYF
DNA: TGTGCCAGCAGCTTAGTAGGGACAGAAGAATACGAGCAGTACTTC
D: TRBD1
size: .
J: TRBJ2-7
V: TRBV7-2

CDR3: CASSPGLFTYEQYF
DNA: TGTGCCAGCAGTCCCGGACTGTTCACCTACGAGCAGTACTTC
D: .
size: .
J: TRBJ2-7
V: TRBV6-6

CDR3: CASTYDEQFF
DNA: TGTGCCAGCACCTACGATGAGCAGTTCTTC
D: .
size: .
J: TRBJ2-1
V: TRBV7-9

CDR3: CAISEAGRMEQFF
DNA: TGTGCCATCAGCGAAGCGGGGCGTATGGAGCAGTTCTTC
D: TRBD2
size: .
J: TRBJ2-1
V: TRBV10-3

CDR3: CATEVDSLTHNEQFF
DNA: TGTGCCACCGAAGTAGACAGTCTTACCCACAATGAGCAGTTCTTC
D: .
size: .
J: TRBJ2-1
V: TRBV10-3

CDR3: CASRGEGTNYEQYF
DNA: TGTGCCAGCAGGGGAGAGGGGACCAACTACGAGCAGTACTTC
D: .
size: .
J: TRBJ2-7
V: TRBV21-1

CDR3: CASSMRPGEAEAFF
DNA: TGTGCCAGTAGTATGCGACCGGGAGAAGCTGAAGCTTTCTTT
D: .
size: .
J: TRBJ1-1
V: TRBV19

CDR3: CASSIDEQFF
DNA: TGTGCCAGCTCTATCGATGAGCAGTTCTTC
D: .
size: .
J: TRBJ2-1
V: TRBV18

CDR3: CAISEPQGASTEAFF
DNA: TGTGCCATCAGTGAGCCGCAGGGGGCCTCCACTGAAGCTTTCTTT
D: TRBD1
size: .
J: TRBJ1-1
V: TRBV10-3

CDR3: CASSTTTGVRQETQYF
DNA: TGTGCCAGCAGCACTACAACAGGGGTCCGCCAAGAGACCCAGTACTTC
D: TRBD1
size: .
J: TRBJ2-5
V: TRBV28

CDR3: CASSDGLAVDTQYF
DNA: TGCGCCAGCAGTGACGGACTAGCGGTGGATACGCAGTATTTT
D: TRBD2
size: once
J: TRBJ2-3
V: TRBV10-2

CDR3: CASSGVGETQYF
DNA: TGTGCCAGCAGTGGGGTAGGGGAGACCCAGTACTTC
D: .
size: .
J: TRBJ2-5
V: TRBV25-1